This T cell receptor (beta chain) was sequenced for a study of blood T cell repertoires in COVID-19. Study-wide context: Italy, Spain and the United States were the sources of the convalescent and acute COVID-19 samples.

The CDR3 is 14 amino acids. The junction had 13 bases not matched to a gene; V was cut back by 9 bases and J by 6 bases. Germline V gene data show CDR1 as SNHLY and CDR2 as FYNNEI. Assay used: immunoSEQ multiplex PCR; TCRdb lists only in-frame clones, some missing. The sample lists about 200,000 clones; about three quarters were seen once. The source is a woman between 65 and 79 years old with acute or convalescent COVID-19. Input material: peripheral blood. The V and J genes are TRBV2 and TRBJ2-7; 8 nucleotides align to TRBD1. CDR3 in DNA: TGTGCCAGTCTGGGACAGGTCGTAATGACCGAGCAGTACTTC. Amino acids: CASLGQVVMTEQYF. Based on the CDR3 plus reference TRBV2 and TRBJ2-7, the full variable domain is EPEVTQTPSHQVTQMGQEVILRCVPISNHLYFYWYRQILGQKVEFLVSFYNNEISEKSEIFDDQFSVERPDGSNFTLKIRSTKLEDSAMYFCASLGQVVMTEQYFGPGTRLTVT.